Listed here is a single T cell receptor (beta chain). The count of this clonotype is one. This clone's antigen is unknown. A much larger clone is a single base away; this may be a read error. These data come from a study of blood T cells in healthy people across ages (dated by TCRdb to 2015 to 2017). For context, the study as a whole: In model experiments, template switching captured roughly one uniquely barcoded TCR beta cDNA molecule for every two T cells. Using deep sequencing normalized with unique cDNA molecular identifiers, the study measured how TCR beta repertoire diversity changes with age. Four age groups were formed from the donors: young (average around 15 years), middle-aged (roughly 38), aged (about 68) and long-lived (approximately 78). To avoid experimental bias, donors of different ages were spread randomly across the sequencing lanes. Using the same blood draw, the study looked at two additional independent replicas of 1 million unique cDNA reads for two donors, one aged 18 to 30 and the other aged 80 or older.

Systemically healthy Caucasian individuals from Russia, 39 in total and aged about 6 to 100 years, were included as donors. Each donor gave approximately 10 milliliters of peripheral blood, collected into EDTA-treated Vacutainer tubes. Ficoll-Paque density-gradient centrifugation was used to isolate PBMCs, with at least 6 million per sample. Total RNA was extracted from PBMCs with Trizol reagent, with at least 6 micrograms obtained per sample. The percentages of naive CD45RAhigh/CD27high T cells were determined by flow cytometry on a PBMC aliquot from every donor. Receptor libraries were prepared by 5' RACE. These reads were obtained on an Illumina HiSeq 2500. A second roughly 6 to 12 cycle PCR used a sample-barcoded 5' primer and a J-beta primer mix. A template-switch 5' adaptor carrying 12 random nucleotides introduced a unique molecular identifier onto each TCR beta cDNA molecule. Each sample yielded at least 2.5 million CDR3-containing paired-end reads. The Mint cDNA synthesis kit, primed by a TRBC-specific oligonucleotide, was used to synthesize first-strand cDNA from all RNA. Following uracil-DNA glycosylase treatment, all cDNA underwent a first 18-cycle PCR with the universal primers M1SS and BC2_uni_R. Per the original workflow: Each sample was normalized by randomly selecting 1 million high-quality reads, each carrying a distinct molecular identifier. Reads sharing molecular identifiers were discarded rather than binned into consensus sequences. MiTCR, with a Q25 quality threshold and the strictest error-elimination algorithm, was used for CDR3 identification, clonotype clustering and error correction. A nonparametric unseen species model with Euler transformation was used to estimate a lower bound on total TCR beta diversity. The raw public data were reprocessed by TCRdb itself: fastp quality trimming at Q25, MiXCR clonotype calling, in-frame beta chains only. Each CDR3 protein gets just one entry, which takes the most common genes and DNA from the rows behind it. V and J calls and clone size were set by TCRdb, not the authors. This sample has about 600,000 distinct CDR3 sequences in its table, and 40% to 50% of those were observed once. About 22% of the sample comes from the top ten.

Inclusive of the bounding cysteine and phenylalanine, the CDR3 is 15 residues long. The kept DNA is CDR3 alone, 45 bases in frame from the first base. In the germline V gene (reference sequence), CDR1 corresponds to LNHNV and CDR2 to YYDKDF. V is clipped by 5 bases and J by 11 bases, and the sequence between their germline boundaries is 24 bases long. The study at large found these results: A strong correlation was found between observed TCR beta diversity and the percentage of naive T cells measured by flow cytometry. Compared with the aged group, more naive CD4+ T cells, fewer expanded clones and increased TCR diversity were shown by the long-lived group, suggesting age selection. Since profiling was done on bulk unsorted PBMCs, naive and antigen-experienced compartments could not be conclusively compared. Estimates of total diversity based on one million sequenced T cells were regarded as lower bounds and as underestimates. Donor CMV infection status was unknown, potentially confounding age-related changes in expanded clonotypes. As age increased, observed TCR beta diversity per million T cells dropped in a roughly linear way, and a significant reduction was already evident by age 40.

Sequencing was done on a sample of blood. The source is a man of 80 years or more in good health. The rearrangement joined TRBV15 to TRBJ2-5, with the D gene call left open. The nucleotides are TGTGCCACCAGCCCCTCTCCGTCTGGTCTTAATGAGCAGTACTTC. The resulting protein is CATSPSPSGLNEQYF.